This record concerns one T cell receptor (beta chain) sequence. The target antigen is unknown. The sample is drawn from a study of T cell repertoires in cytomegalovirus infection. The wider study: Through public TCR beta signatures, both CMV infection and matching HLA type were indicated.

TCRdb processed the reads anew with MiXCR; each CDR3 protein has one entry. Among roughly 320,000 distinct CDR3 sequences, more than 8% were seen once, and the ten largest hold about 4.5%. Germline CDR1 reads MDHEN; CDR2 reads SYDVKM. The V end lost 3 bases, the J end lost 2 bases, and 6 bases lay between the germline ends. CDR3 size: 13 residues. Overall study findings and caveats: HLA-C-restricted TCR beta clonotypes specific for CMV led the ex vivo response. People with CMV and the relevant HLA were identified by cumulative public TCR beta family frequency.

This TCR was sampled from a human donor in good health (CMV status not recorded). Some clones in this sample may be carry-over from other donors' samples. The chain carries TRBV28 and TRBJ2-3; no clear D gene. The sample comprised PBMCs. DNA for the CDR3: TGTGCCAGCAGTTTGTCTAACACAGATACGCAGTATTTT. Its protein is CASSLSNTDTQYF.